This T cell receptor (beta chain) stems from a study of regulatory T cells in long-lasting Graves disease. Overall study context: With positive TSH receptor antibodies and over 5 years of antithyroid drugs, Graves' disease was considered persistent. Study-wide results and limits: Shared public clonotypes totalled 2,741 in persistent patients, compared with 966 in new patients. There was favoring of TRBV28, TRBJ1-2 and TRBJ2-5 in persistent disease.

Both iRepertoire HTBI primers and Arm-PCR of CDR3 regions were used to build the TCR beta libraries. TCRdb re-called the multiplex PCR reads with MiXCR, one entry per CDR3 protein. Of around 300,000 distinct CDR3 sequences in the sample, 22% were seen once. Time point denoted: persistent/refractory GD, antithyroid drugs over 5 years with positive TRAb. The authors made the TCR library using RNA they extracted from PBMCs. Patients came through an endocrinology department, and that department was in Xi'an, China. Looked up from germline, CDR1 is SGHTA and CDR2 is FQGTGA. The CDR3 contains 13 residues. Deletions cut 4 bases from V and 6 bases from J, with 13 bases between. Remarks on this clonotype: Its antigen is unidentified.

The source is a female donor with Graves disease. The chain recombines TRBV7-3 with TRBJ2-7; D uncertain. Sequenced here: peripheral blood mononuclear cells (PBMCs), sampled when the disease was refractory, from a patient treated with antithyroid drugs. The DNA of the CDR3 is TGTGCCAGCAGCTCGAATCGGCATGGCGAGCAGTACTTC. Protein: CASSSNRHGEQYF.